Included here is one T cell receptor beta chain sequence, with context. This clonotype was seen more than once but under ten times. What antigen it recognizes has not been identified. Base quality data are lacking; no much larger clone is found one base away. This sample was included in a study of CD8 T cells in ankylosing spondylitis (dated by TCRdb to 2017 to 2019). Study-level background: The study profiled T cell receptor beta repertoires in healthy donors and ankylosing spondylitis patients to find disease-linked TCR variants. The whole study cohort included over a hundred healthy donors and 25 or so ankylosing spondylitis patients. Samples of peripheral blood were taken, and for ankylosing spondylitis patients, synovial fluid was collected as well. Summary of the overall study and its limitations: The disease-linked clones showed a CD8+ phenotype and occurred at relatively low frequencies in peripheral blood. A TCR beta motif of several highly homologous amino acid variants appeared characteristic of blood from ankylosing spondylitis patients. Some motif variants had previously been reported in the synovial fluid and blood of reactive arthritis patients, which suggests shared mechanisms of disease initiation. According to the report, matched synovial fluid samples from ankylosing spondylitis patients were significantly enriched for the disease-linked clones.

Sequencing was performed on an Illumina HiSeq 2500. Quantitative 5'-RACE with molecular barcodes was the method used to prepare the TCR beta libraries. The source study handled its data this way. A new computational method based on a probabilistic model of VDJ rearrangement was used to identify disease-linked TCR variants. Starting from the raw public reads, TCRdb applied fastp trimming at Q25, assembled clones with MiXCR and retained in-frame beta chains. One record per CDR3 amino acid sequence lists the most common genes and DNA. TCRdb's processing, not the authors', yielded these V and J calls. The sample includes around 100,000 distinct CDR3 sequences, with around 24% observed a single time. The top ten clones comprise over 9% of the sample. Synovial fluid samples and blood samples obtained from the same ankylosing spondylitis patients were matched. The cysteine opens and the phenylalanine closes a CDR3 of 14 amino acids. The CDR3 DNA has 42 bases and is translated from base 1. V ends up 4 bases short and J 6 bases short, with an unmatched junction base count of 6. The germline V gene provides CDR1 MGHDK and CDR2 SYGVNS.

The rearranged segments are TRBV25-1 and TRBJ1-5; 7 nucleotides in the junction match TRBD1. The sequenced material came from synovial fluid, either unsorted or a sorted T cell fraction (not recorded which). This TCR was sampled from a male donor with ankylosing spondylitis. The nucleotides read TGTGCCAGCAGTGGCCGACAGGGTGGTCAGCCCCAGCATTTT. It codes for CASSGRQGGQPQHF.